The next 21 T cell receptor beta chains were all read from a single sample in a study of T cells expressing NK-cell markers. Following a re-call of the 5' RACE reads, TCRdb has one entry per CDR3 protein and lacks DNA. This repertoire includes approximately 150,000 distinct CDR3 sequences. The specimen sequenced was blood T cells: a sorted CD56 or NKG2C T cell subset, CD4+ or CD8+ T cells, or bulk PBMC T cells (not recorded which). The receptors shown here come from a woman aged 18 to 69 in good health.

The chain recombines TRBV5-1 with TRBJ1-1; there is no DNA to check the TCRdb D call of TRBD1. The CDR3 runs to 13 residues. Germline loops: CDR1 SGHRS, CDR2 YFSETQ. The CDR3 spells CASSSGQGVIAFF.

The rearrangement links TRBV12-3 or TRBV12-4 to TRBJ2-1; TCRdb lists TRBD2, though no DNA is available to test this call. CDR3 length: 11 amino acids. CDR3 amino acids: CASRRAAEQFF.

CDR3 sequence: CASSLAGGAPDTQYF. V gene TRBV5-4 combines with J gene TRBJ2-3; TCRdb's D call, TRBD1, is unchecked because there is no DNA. From germline, CDR1 is SGHNT and CDR2 YYREEE (reference sequence). The CDR3 totals 15 residues.

The V call is TRBV5-1, the J call TRBJ2-1; the TCRdb D gene call, TRBD2, has no DNA to confirm it. Germline V gene data show CDR1 as SGHRS and CDR2 as YFSETQ. The CDR3 totals 12 residues. The CDR3 is CASSGSGVEQFF.

The rearrangement joins TRBV2 to TRBJ2-1. The germline gives CDR1 SNHLY, CDR2 FYNNEI. The CDR3 covers 14 residues. The CDR3 protein is CASSRSGRHNEQFF.

The V call is TRBV7-2, the J call TRBJ2-7; with no DNA, the TCRdb D assignment of TRBD2 cannot be verified. The length of the CDR3 is 13 residues. Germline V gives CDR1 SGHTA, CDR2 FQGNSA. The CDR3 spells CASISSGRGEQYF.

This sequence joins TRBV5-1 and TRBJ2-2; TCRdb designates TRBD2, a call that cannot be tested without DNA. The CDR3 is made up of 16 amino acids. CDR1 SGHRS and CDR2 YFSETQ come from the germline V gene. The CDR3 loop reads CASSRTSGRGTGELFF. Complete variable domain (other parts from reference TRBV5-1 and TRBJ2-2): KAGVTQTPRYLIKTRGQQVTLSCSPISGHRSVSWYQQTPGQGLQFLFEYFSETQRNKGNFPGRFSGRQFSNSRSEMNVSTLELGDSALYLCASSRTSGRGTGELFFGEGSRLTVL.

The J gene is TRBJ2-3, the V gene TRBV6-1; the TCRdb D gene call, TRBD2, has no DNA to confirm it. The CDR3 loop spans 15 amino acids. Germline V CDR1 and CDR2: MNHNS, SASEGT. The CDR3: CASTTSERKTDTQYF.

This sequence joins TRBV6-1 and TRBJ1-4. The CDR3 has 13 residues. CDR1 is MNHNS and CDR2 is SASEGT in the germline V gene. This chain's CDR3 is CASSEYMDEKLFF.

The V call is TRBV5-6, the J call TRBJ2-5; there is no DNA to check the TCRdb D call of TRBD1. The CDR3 is 12 residues long. Germline V lookup: CDR1 SGHDT, CDR2 YYEEEE. Here the CDR3 reads CASSADRGAQYF.

The chain joins TRBV4-2 to TRBJ2-5; the TCRdb call, TRBD2, lacks DNA for checking. This CDR3 contains 14 residues. CDR1 is LGHNA and CDR2 is YNFKEQ in the germline V gene. CDR3 amino acids: CASSPSGDQETQYF.

V usage is TRBV5-5 and J usage is TRBJ2-1. CDR1 SGHKS and CDR2 YYEKEE come from the germline V gene (reference sequence). This CDR3 is built from 14 residues. CDR3 protein: CASSHEASRNEQFF.

This chain uses TRBV7-8 with TRBJ1-1. The germline CDR1 and CDR2 sequences are SGHVS and FQNEAQ. The CDR3 is 18 residues long. The CDR3 sequence is CASSLSTTRVGKNTEAFF.

The chain has TRBV6-2 or TRBV6-3 and TRBJ2-5; TCRdb calls TRBD1, which cannot be checked without DNA. There are 14 residues in the CDR3. Germline V gives CDR1 MNHEY, CDR2 SVGEGT. The CDR3 region is CASSYLRGLETQYF.

The chain has TRBV7-2 and TRBJ1-5; the TRBD1 assignment by TCRdb is unverifiable without DNA. From germline, CDR1 is SGHTA and CDR2 FQGNSA. The CDR3 is 15 amino acids. CDR3 sequence: CASSIHQSPGQPQHF.

The chain joins TRBV20-1 to TRBJ2-3; TCRdb designates TRBD2, a call that cannot be tested without DNA. This CDR3 has 16 amino acids. Germline V gene sequence: CDR1 DFQATT, CDR2 SNEGSKA (reference sequence). CDR3 in amino acids: CSAYRGLAGGPDTQYF.

The CDR3 loop is CACARVNEQYF. The V gene is TRBV30, the J gene TRBJ2-7; the D gene TCRdb calls, TRBD2, cannot be checked with no DNA. The CDR3 loop spans 11 amino acids. Germline V gene data show CDR1 as GTSNPN and CDR2 as SVGIG (reference sequence).

This sequence joins TRBV20-1 and TRBJ2-1. The CDR3 runs to 15 residues. Germline CDR1 DFQATT, CDR2 SNEGSKA (reference sequence). The CDR3 reads CSARERGLSYNEQFF.

The chain uses TRBV3-1 and TRBJ1-5. The germline CDR1 and CDR2 sequences are LGHDT and YNNKEL (reference sequence). This CDR3 contains 16 residues. CDR3 amino acids: CASSQTLSPSGQPQHF.

The CDR3 spells CASGSQTHEQFF. The gene calls are TRBV12-5 and TRBJ2-1. The CDR3 totals 12 residues. Germline assignment: CDR1 LGHNT and CDR2 FRNRAP. Using reference TRBV12-5 and TRBJ2-1 for the parts outside the CDR3, the full variable domain is DARVTQTPRHKVTEMGQEVTMRCQPILGHNTVFWYRQTMMQGLELLAYFRNRAPLDDSGMPKDRFSAEMPDATLATLKIQPSEPRDSAVYFCASGSQTHEQFFGPGTRLTVL.

This sequence joins TRBV3-1 and TRBJ2-7; as DNA is missing, the TRBD2 call by TCRdb cannot be tested. Germline CDR1 is LGHDT and CDR2 is YNNKEL (reference sequence). The length of the CDR3 is 12 residues. CDR3 sequence reads: CASSNLEGEQYF.